A selection of T cell receptor beta chains follows, all from one sample in a study of T cell changes during pregnancy in multiple sclerosis. Some clones are missing from TCRdb's copy, which holds only in-frame ones; the method was immunoSEQ multiplex PCR. Here the sample spans tens of thousands of clones, 80% to 95% being singletons. The sequencing used peripheral blood, collected in the third trimester of pregnancy. These receptors were obtained from a female donor with multiple sclerosis, enrolled in a pregnancy study. CDR3s include the opening cysteine and the closing phenylalanine or tryptophan. The D gene is left open where the match is weak. The size entry is marked missing in some rows and otherwise reads once, few, many or a size class.

j_gene,abundance,d_gene,v_gene,CDR3nt,CDR3aa
TRBJ2-5,NA,NA,TRBV9,TGTGCCAGCAGCGTAAATACTGACAGACAAGAGACCCAGTACTTC,CASSVNTDRQETQYF
TRBJ1-2,NA,TRBD1,TRBV19,TGTGCCAGTAGTCCACGACAGGGGTGGGATGGCTACACCTTC,CASSPRQGWDGYTF
TRBJ1-1,NA,TRBD1,TRBV7-9,TGTGCCAGCAGCCAAACAGGGGTCACTGAAGCTTTCTTT,CASSQTGVTEAFF
TRBJ2-3,NA,NA,TRBV27,TGTGCCAGCAGTAATTGGAGGGGCAAAATGACAGATACGCAGTATTTT,CASSNWRGKMTDTQYF
TRBJ1-1,NA,NA,TRBV5-4,TGTGCCAGCAGCCCGCTGACAGTCATGAACACTGAAGCTTTCTTT,CASSPLTVMNTEAFF
TRBJ2-1,NA,TRBD2,TRBV7-2,TGTGCCAGCAGGCGTTCTAGCGGGGGGAGCTCCTACAATGAGCAGTTCTTC,CASRRSSGGSSYNEQFF
TRBJ2-5,once,TRBD2,TRBV28,TGTGCCAGCAGTTCCCGGGAGGGGGGACCCCGACGGGAGACCCAGTACTTC,CASSSREGGPRRETQYF
TRBJ1-4,NA,NA,TRBV4-3,TGCGCCAGCAGCCACCTCCCTTCCACGGACATAAGTGAAAAACTGTTTTTT,CASSHLPSTDISEKLFF
TRBJ2-3,NA,NA,TRBV27,TGTGCCAGCAGTTTTCTCCCCGCAGATACGCAGTATTTT,CASSFLPADTQYF
TRBJ2-4,NA,NA,TRBV5-4,TGTGCCAGCAGCTTGGAAAGGCCCAAGGGGGACATTCAGTACTTC,CASSLERPKGDIQYF
TRBJ2-4,NA,NA,TRBV6-1,TGTGCCAGCAGTGAAGCCCGGGGAAACATTCAGTACTTC,CASSEARGNIQYF
TRBJ2-7,NA,TRBD2,TRBV5-1,TGCGCCAGCAGCCCTTTCTCTAGCGGGAGCTACGAGCAGTACTTC,CASSPFSSGSYEQYF
TRBJ1-6,NA,TRBD1,TRBV9,TGTGCCAGCAGCTACAGGGGGCTGAATTCACCCCTCCACTTT,CASSYRGLNSPLHF
TRBJ2-6,NA,TRBD1,TRBV19,TGTGCCAGTAGCGCCGGGACAGGGCCTGGGGCCAACGTCCTGACTTTC,CASSAGTGPGANVLTF
TRBJ1-1,NA,NA,TRBV5-8,TGTGCCAGCAGCTTACGGGGTCGCACTGAAGCTTTCTTT,CASSLRGRTEAFF
TRBJ2-2,NA,TRBD2,TRBV9,TGTGCCAGCAGCGTTAGCGGATCTAGCGGGAGCGTTTGGGACACCGGGGAGCTGTTTTTT,CASSVSGSSGSVWDTGELFF
TRBJ2-1,NA,NA,TRBV18,TGTGCCAGCTCACCAGGTGACAGGATGTACAATGAGCAGTTCTTC,CASSPGDRMYNEQFF
TRBJ1-1,NA,NA,TRBV27,TGTGCCAGCAGTACGCAAAAAACGGGGGACACTGAAGCTTTCTTT,CASSTQKTGDTEAFF
TRBJ1-3,few,NA,TRBV18,TGTGCCAGCTCACCACCGAGGAGGGGAATCGGAAACACCATATATTTT,CASSPPRRGIGNTIYF
TRBJ2-3,NA,TRBD2,TRBV6-6,TGTGCCAGCAGCAACGCGGCGGGAGGCCCGGCCGATACGCAGTATTTT,CASSNAAGGPADTQYF
TRBJ1-1,NA,NA,TRBV19,TGTGCCAGTTTGGGGCTCTTTACGGTTGTCACTGAAGCTTTCTTT,CASLGLFTVVTEAFF
TRBJ2-1,NA,TRBD2,TRBV11-1,TGTGCCAGCAGCGGTACTGGACTAGCGTTCTCCTACAATGAGCAGTTCTTC,CASSGTGLAFSYNEQFF
TRBJ2-7,once,TRBD1,TRBV11-2,TGTGCCAGCAGAACCGCGGGACAGGGTTTTTACGAGCAGTACTTC,CASRTAGQGFYEQYF
TRBJ2-7,NA,TRBD2,TRBV6-5,TGTGCCAGCAGTCCAAGCGGGAGGGTTGGGCAGTACTTC,CASSPSGRVGQYF
TRBJ1-2,NA,TRBD1,TRBV30,TGTGCCTACCCGGGACAGGGGGCTTTTGGCTACACCTTC,CAYPGQGAFGYTF
TRBJ2-7,NA,TRBD2,TRBV2,TGTGCCAGCAGTGGGGACTATCCCGAGCAGTACTTC,CASSGDYPEQYF
TRBJ2-6,NA,NA,TRBV27,TGTGCCAGCAGTTTATACAGGCCCTCTGGGGCCAACGTCCTGACTTTC,CASSLYRPSGANVLTF
TRBJ2-7,NA,TRBD2,TRBV10-3,TGTGCCACCTCGGACAGTCTGACTAGCGCCACCTACGAGCAGTACTTC,CATSDSLTSATYEQYF
TRBJ1-5,NA,TRBD1,TRBV4-1,TGCGCCAGCAGCCAGGAAATAACAGGGGGCACGGGTCAGCCCCAGCATTTT,CASSQEITGGTGQPQHF
TRBJ2-1,NA,TRBD2,TRBV11-3,TGTGCCAGCAGCTTAGATCCCGCTAGCGGGTATTACAATGAGCAGTTCTTC,CASSLDPASGYYNEQFF
TRBJ2-1,NA,NA,TRBV19,TGTGCCAGTAGTATGGGAGGGCAGGGGAATGAGCAGTTCTTC,CASSMGGQGNEQFF
TRBJ2-7,NA,NA,TRBV5-1,TGCGCCAGCAGCTTCACGCAAGCCGGCTACGAGCAGTACTTC,CASSFTQAGYEQYF